The clone carrying this T cell receptor (beta chain) turned up a few times. What it binds is unknown. The data derive from a study of regulatory T cells in long-lasting Graves disease. Overall study findings and caveats: The TCR repertoire of persistent Graves' patients was less diverse than that of newly diagnosed ones. Persistent patients shared more public clonotypes (roughly 2,800) than new patients (966).

V lost 1 base, J lost 1 base, and 7 bases lay in between. Germline lookup yields CDR1 SQVTM and CDR2 ANQGSEA. The CDR3 totals 13 residues. TCR beta libraries were built with iRepertoire HTBI primers and Arm-PCR of CDR3 regions. TCRdb passed the multiplex PCR reads through MiXCR, listing each CDR3 protein once. This sample has approximately 350,000 distinct CDR3 sequences, with roughly 20% found just once. Time point given: persistent/refractory GD, antithyroid drugs over 5 years with positive TRAb. The TCR library was prepared using RNA isolated from PBMCs. Per American Thyroid Association guidelines, Graves' disease was diagnosed.

Source: peripheral blood mononuclear cells (PBMCs), taken when the disease was refractory, from a patient treated with antithyroid drugs. The chain recombines TRBV29-1 with TRBJ1-1; D unresolved. The clonotype originates from a woman aged 40 to 50 with Graves disease. CDR3 DNA sequence: TGCAGCGTTGAAGGGCAGACGAACACTGAAGCTTTCTTT. Translation gives CSVEGQTNTEAFF.